Sequencing of this TCR beta chain was carried out in a study of T cells in localized non-small cell lung cancer. The study, taken as a whole, reports: Peak T cell clonality was found in uninvolved adjacent lung, exceeding tumor. Adjacent lung had a median 57 of the 100 largest tumor clones. Longer overall survival associated with higher blood T cell density; shorter survival with higher adjacent-lung clonality. Because researchers sequenced only one region of the tumor, heterogeneity is still possible.

V was trimmed by 4 bases and J by 2 bases, leaving 7 bases between them. The CDR3 totals 13 residues. Germline CDR1 and CDR2: LNHDA and SQIVND (reference sequence). This clone was seen once. Its specificity is not known. Profiling relied on immunoSEQ multiplex PCR, and the TCRdb table lists in-frame clones only, not all of them. The sample lists tens of thousands of clones, about 88% occurring once. The sample was peripheral blood, taken before any cancer treatment. The chain uses TRBV19 and TRBJ2-3; no reliable D call. The receptor was isolated from a female donor at least 60 years old with stage I squamous cell lung carcinoma. The CDR3 coding sequence is TGTGCCAGTAGTAACATCTACACAGATACGCAGTATTTT. Protein sequence: CASSNIYTDTQYF.